Below are 25 T cell receptor beta chains sequenced from a single sample in a study of blood T cell repertoires in COVID-19. Libraries were prepared by immunoSEQ multiplex PCR; TCRdb keeps only in-frame clonotypes and omits some of them. Here the sample spans 180,000 or so clones, 80% to 90% being singletons. Sequenced input: peripheral blood. The receptors originated from a man aged 35 to 55 with active or convalescent COVID-19.

V usage is TRBV6-5 and J usage is TRBJ1-6; D uncertain. Trimming removed 6 bases from V and 4 bases from J, with 13 bases in between. The germline V gene has CDR1 MNHEY and CDR2 SVGAGI. This CDR3 contains 15 residues. The CDR3 reads CASSRKGGYNSPLHF. CDR3 DNA sequence: TGTGCCAGCAGCCGTAAAGGCGGATATAATTCACCCCTCCACTTT.

The chain combines TRBV30 with TRBJ2-1; no definite D call. The CDR3 totals 12 residues. V lost 2 bases to trimming and J lost 4 bases, with 6 bases between them. Germline lookup yields CDR1 GTSNPN and CDR2 SVGIG (reference sequence). In DNA form, the CDR3 reads TGTGCCTGGAGTTTTCAGTACAATGAGCAGTTCTTC. As protein: CAWSFQYNEQFF.

This clone was detected only once. The chain has TRBV19 and TRBJ1-1; no firm D call. Germline V lookup: CDR1 LNHDA, CDR2 SQIVND (reference sequence). V was shortened by 6 bases and J by 1 base, with 6 bases between the two germline ends. This CDR3 has 12 residues. The CDR3, as DNA: TGTGCCAGTAGGACGGGGAACACTGAAGCTTTCTTT. The encoded protein is CASRTGNTEAFF.

This chain links TRBV4-1 with TRBJ2-5; D possibly corresponds to TRBD2 (5 bases). Between the trimmed V and J ends, which lost 2 bases and 6 bases, there was a span of 16 bases. The germline CDR1 and CDR2 sequences are MGHRA and YSYEKL. The CDR3 totals 15 residues. DNA of the CDR3: TGCGCCAGCAGCCAAACCCTGTTAGCGCCAAAGACCCAGTACTTC. Protein: CASSQTLLAPKTQYF.

This chain joins TRBV7-9 and TRBJ2-2; D is undetermined. Germline V gives CDR1 SEHNR, CDR2 FQNEAQ (reference sequence). The CDR3 spans 12 residues. Trimming cost V 5 bases and J 2 bases, with 3 bases left between them. CDR3 nucleotides: TGTGCCAGCAGCCATAACACCGGGGAGCTGTTTTTT. Residues: CASSHNTGELFF.

J is TRBJ1-3 and V is TRBV4-2, with 10 positions matching TRBD1. This CDR3 is 16 amino acids long. CDR1 and CDR2 (germline): LGHNA, YNFKEQ. Trimming took 3 bases from V and 3 from J; bases not matched to a gene: 5. The CDR3 spells CASSQNDRGLGNTIYF. For the CDR3, the DNA is TGTGCCAGCAGCCAGAATGACAGGGGGCTTGGAAACACCATATATTTT.

The chain carries TRBV19 and TRBJ1-4; 8 bases agree with TRBD1. V lost 2 bases and J lost 8; bases outside the gene matches: 7. The V gene's germline CDR1 is LNHDA and CDR2 SQIVND (reference sequence). The CDR3 consists of 15 residues. In DNA form, the CDR3 reads TGTGCCAGTAGTATACGTGGGACAGGCGGAGAAAAACTGTTTTTT. Translation gives CASSIRGTGGEKLFF.

The J gene is TRBJ2-7, the V gene TRBV7-9; 10 positions agree with TRBD1. CDR3 length: 17 residues. Germline CDR1 and CDR2: SEHNR and FQNEAQ (reference sequence). V dropped 5 bases and J dropped 2; count of bases not matched to a gene: 12. CDR3: CASSRKEGQGPTYEQYF. CDR3 in DNA: TGTGCCAGCAGCAGAAAAGAGGGACAGGGGCCGACCTACGAGCAGTACTTC.

The V gene is TRBV28, the J gene TRBJ1-5; D perhaps matches TRBD1 (5 bases). This CDR3 spans 13 amino acids. The V and J ends lost 10 bases and 0 bases respectively, with 10 bases between them. Germline CDR1 reads MDHEN; CDR2 reads SYDVKM. The CDR3: CATRQNSNQPQHF. The CDR3 nucleotides are TGTGCCACCCGACAGAATAGCAATCAGCCCCAGCATTTT.

This rearrangement joins TRBV6-5 to TRBJ1-2; TRBD1 might be the D (5 bases). The V end lost 7 bases, the J end lost 4 bases, and 16 bases lay between the germline ends. Germline-derived CDR1 and CDR2 are MNHEY and SVGAGI. This CDR3 region has 14 residues. In DNA, the CDR3 is TGTGCCAGCACTAAGGCAGGGATCCTCTATGGCTACACCTTC. Translated, it gives CASTKAGILYGYTF.

V is TRBV9 and J is TRBJ2-2, with 8 bases fitting TRBD1. CDR3 length: 16 amino acids. Germline CDR1 reads SGDLS; CDR2 reads YYNGEE. With 3 bases clipped from V and 4 bases from J, the junction kept 8 bases outside the gene matches. The DNA of the CDR3 is TGTGCCAGCAGCGCCCGGGACAGGCGAGGCACCGGGGAGCTGTTTTTT. It codes for CASSARDRRGTGELFF.

The chain employs TRBV6-5 and TRBJ1-2; D unclear. V dropped 7 bases and J dropped 0 bases, with 12 bases sitting between them. This CDR3 region has 14 residues. Germline CDR1 is MNHEY and CDR2 is SVGAGI. CDR3 nucleotide sequence: TGTGCCAGCAAAGGAGGAAAAGCTAACTATGGCTACACCTTC. Residues: CASKGGKANYGYTF.

The chain carries TRBV30 and TRBJ2-3; a possible D gene is TRBD1 (5 bases). The CDR3 is made up of 15 amino acids. Germline V gene sequence: CDR1 GTSNPN, CDR2 SVGIG (reference sequence). The V gene lost 1 base and the J gene lost 6 bases, with 17 bases spanning the gap. The CDR3 region has the DNA TGTGCCTGGAGTGAGGATAATACCAACAGGGATACGCAGTATTTT. Its protein product is CAWSEDNTNRDTQYF.

This clone was detected once. This chain links TRBV6-4 with TRBJ2-1, with D possibly TRBD2 on 6 matching bases. Per germline, CDR1 MRHNA and CDR2 SNTAGT. This CDR3 region has 14 residues. Trimming removed 4 bases at V and 6 bases at J, with 13 bases between. For the CDR3, the DNA is TGTGCCAGCAGTGCTGGGGAGGCCCCCAATGAGCAGTTCTTC. Translating it yields CASSAGEAPNEQFF.

In regard to this clone: The same CDR3 also results from other DNA sequences found in this sample. The chain carries TRBV7-2 and TRBJ2-1; maybe TRBD2 (6 bases). The germline V gene encodes CDR1 SGHTA and CDR2 FQGNSA. The germline V and J ends were trimmed by 0 bases and 4 bases, with 10 bases remaining between them. CDR3 length: 15 amino acids. The CDR3 DNA reads TGTGCCAGCAGCTTAGCGTTCGGGGGATACAATGAGCAGTTCTTC. Translation: CASSLAFGGYNEQFF.

The chain has TRBV29-1 and TRBJ1-4, with 9 bases that match TRBD1. Germline CDR1 reads SQVTM; CDR2 reads ANQGSEA. With V trimmed by 7 bases and J by 6 bases, 3 bases remained unmatched. The CDR3 has 12 amino acids. In DNA, the CDR3 is TGCAGCGCACAGGGGGCAGATGAAAAACTGTTTTTT. Protein sequence: CSAQGADEKLFF.

V and J are TRBV12-3 or TRBV12-4 and TRBJ1-1; D is unresolved. The CDR3 consists of 12 residues. Deletions cut 10 bases from V and 0 bases from J, with 9 bases between. CDR3 amino acids: CATDGMNTEAFF. The CDR3 coding sequence is TGTGCCACCGACGGGATGAACACTGAAGCTTTCTTT.

CDR3 in DNA: TGCGCCAGCAGCTTTGGAGGAAGCTCTGGAAACACCATATATTTT. Translation: CASSFGGSSGNTIYF. This chain joins TRBV5-1 and TRBJ1-3; no reliable D call. V was shortened by 2 bases and J by 0 bases, with 9 bases between the two germline ends. This CDR3 is built from 15 residues. CDR1 and CDR2 from the germline V gene are SGHRS and YFSETQ.

The chain is built from TRBV6-6 and TRBJ2-2; tentatively, D is TRBD1 (6 bases). Trimming cost V 5 bases and J 4 bases, with 20 bases left between them. The CDR3 is made up of 17 amino acids. The V gene's germline CDR1 is MNHNY and CDR2 SVGAGI (reference sequence). This CDR3 is CASSPFTGNRGTGELFF. The CDR3 nucleotides are TGTGCCAGCAGTCCTTTTACAGGGAATCGGGGCACCGGGGAGCTGTTTTTT.

The CDR3 DNA reads TGCGCCAGCAGCCTCGACACGCAGGGATTTGGAGCTTTCTTT. Its protein is CASSLDTQGFGAFF. J is TRBJ1-1 and V is TRBV4-1; D may be TRBD1 (5 bases). V was shortened by 4 bases and J by 10 bases, with 19 bases between the two germline ends. This CDR3 comprises 14 residues. Germline values: CDR1 MGHRA, CDR2 YSYEKL.

This CDR3 is CASSYSWDTVFTDTQYF. CDR3 coding DNA: TGTGCCAGCAGTTACTCCTGGGACACGGTTTTCACAGATACGCAGTATTTT. The chain is built from TRBV6-2 or TRBV6-3 and TRBJ2-3, with D perhaps matching TRBD1 (6 bases). The V gene's germline CDR1 is MNHEY and CDR2 SVGEGT. V was clipped by 0 bases and J by 2 bases, with 15 bases between them. The CDR3 is made up of 17 amino acids.

The chain has TRBV5-4 and TRBJ2-3, with a weak D call TRBD2 (8 bases). V was cut by 0 bases and J by 4 bases, with 18 bases left in between. CDR3 length: 17 residues. Germline V gene data show CDR1 as SGHNT and CDR2 as YYREEE (reference sequence). The CDR3 coding sequence is TGTGCCAGCAGCTTGGAGGTGAACAGGGGACTAGCAGATACGCAGTATTTT. Translation: CASSLEVNRGLADTQYF.

The CDR3 is CASRDRPSSGNTIYF. CDR3 nucleotides: TGCGCCAGTCGGGACAGACCGAGCTCTGGAAACACCATATATTTT. The V call is TRBV5-1, the J call TRBJ1-3; 7 nucleotides align to TRBD1. From germline, CDR1 is SGHRS and CDR2 YFSETQ. This CDR3 contains 15 residues. V gave up 8 bases and J gave up 0 bases; unmatched junction bases: 8. The full variable domain, with the rest looked up from reference TRBV5-1 and TRBJ1-3, is KAGVTQTPRYLIKTRGQQVTLSCSPISGHRSVSWYQQTPGQGLQFLFEYFSETQRNKGNFPGRFSGRQFSNSRSEMNVSTLELGDSALYLCASRDRPSSGNTIYFGEGSWLTVV.

There are a few counts of this clone. The V gene is TRBV10-3, the J gene TRBJ1-6; D is uncertain. V lost 11 bases and J lost 14, with 19 bases in between. Germline CDR1 ENHRY, CDR2 SYGVKD. The CDR3 runs 12 residues. CDR3 nucleotide sequence: TGTGCCGTCCAGACTCCTCTTGATACCCTCCACTTT. It encodes CAVQTPLDTLHF.

This clone was picked up a small number of times. The CDR3 loop reads CASSLSGTTYNEQFF. The CDR3 bases are TGTGCCAGCAGCTTAAGCGGGACTACATACAATGAGCAGTTCTTC. The chain links TRBV7-3 to TRBJ2-1; 7 bases match TRBD2. Germline V CDR1 and CDR2: SGHTA, FQGTGA. With 1 base clipped from V and 4 bases from J, the junction kept 4 bases outside the gene matches. This CDR3 has 15 residues.